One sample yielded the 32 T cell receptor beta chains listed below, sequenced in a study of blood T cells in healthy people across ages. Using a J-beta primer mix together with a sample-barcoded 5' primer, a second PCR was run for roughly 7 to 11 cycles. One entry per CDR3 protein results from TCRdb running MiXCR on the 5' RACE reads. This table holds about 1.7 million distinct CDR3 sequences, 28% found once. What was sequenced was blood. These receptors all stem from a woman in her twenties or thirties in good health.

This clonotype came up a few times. CDR3 sequence: CSARDRGRSGGYTF. CDR3 bases: TGCAGTGCTCGGGACAGGGGACGATCAGGTGGCTACACCTTC. The chain is built from TRBV20-1 and TRBJ1-2; 10 bases fit TRBD1. CDR3 size: 14 residues. With V trimmed by 5 bases and J by 7 bases, 10 bases remained unmatched. Germline V gene sequence: CDR1 DFQATT, CDR2 SNEGSKA (reference sequence).

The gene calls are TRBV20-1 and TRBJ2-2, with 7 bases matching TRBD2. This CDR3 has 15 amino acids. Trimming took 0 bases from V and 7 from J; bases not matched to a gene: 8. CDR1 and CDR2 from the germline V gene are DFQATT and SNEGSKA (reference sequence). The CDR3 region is CSARDAGEEGGELFF. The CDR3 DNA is TGCAGTGCTAGAGACGCGGGAGAAGAAGGCGGGGAGCTGTTTTTT.

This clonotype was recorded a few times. The CDR3 bases are TGTGCCACGGTACAGGGCAACAATGAGCAGTACTTC. It encodes CATVQGNNEQYF. This rearrangement joins TRBV7-9 to TRBJ2-4; a weak D match, TRBD1 (6 bases). Germline assignment: CDR1 SEHNR and CDR2 FQNEAQ (reference sequence). Trimming left V 10 bases short and J 13 bases short, with 20 bases between. The CDR3 has 12 residues.

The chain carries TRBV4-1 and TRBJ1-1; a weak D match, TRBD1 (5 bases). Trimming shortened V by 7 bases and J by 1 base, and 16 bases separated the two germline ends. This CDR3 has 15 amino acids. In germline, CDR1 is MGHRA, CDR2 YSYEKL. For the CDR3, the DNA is TGCGCCAGCACCGAAACGAATAGGGGGAACACTGAAGCTTTCTTT. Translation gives CASTETNRGNTEAFF.

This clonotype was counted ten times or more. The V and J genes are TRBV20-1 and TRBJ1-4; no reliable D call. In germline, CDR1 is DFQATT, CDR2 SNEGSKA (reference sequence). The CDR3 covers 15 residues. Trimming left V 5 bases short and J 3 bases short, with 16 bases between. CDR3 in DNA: TGCAGTGCTTGGGATGGTTGGGGAGCTAATGAAAAACTGTTTTTT. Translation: CSAWDGWGANEKLFF.

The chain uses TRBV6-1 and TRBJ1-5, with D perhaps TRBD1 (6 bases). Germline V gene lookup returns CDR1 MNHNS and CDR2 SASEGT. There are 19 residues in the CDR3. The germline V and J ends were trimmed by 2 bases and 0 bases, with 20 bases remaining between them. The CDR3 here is CASSETHGRGTHSNQPQHF. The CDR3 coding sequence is TGTGCCAGCAGTGAAACCCACGGCCGGGGGACACATAGCAATCAGCCCCAGCATTTT.

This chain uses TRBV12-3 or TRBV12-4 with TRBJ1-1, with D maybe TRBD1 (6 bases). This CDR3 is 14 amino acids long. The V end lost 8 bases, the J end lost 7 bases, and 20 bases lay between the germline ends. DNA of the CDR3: TGTGCCAGCGCAGTTTATGGGGGGCGCGATGAAGCTTTCTTT. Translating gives CASAVYGGRDEAFF.

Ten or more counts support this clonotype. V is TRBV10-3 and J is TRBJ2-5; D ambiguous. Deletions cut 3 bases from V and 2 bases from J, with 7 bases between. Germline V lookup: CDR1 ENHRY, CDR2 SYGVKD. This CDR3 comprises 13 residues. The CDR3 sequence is CAISDIEQETQYF. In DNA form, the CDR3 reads TGTGCCATCAGTGATATAGAGCAAGAGACCCAGTACTTC.

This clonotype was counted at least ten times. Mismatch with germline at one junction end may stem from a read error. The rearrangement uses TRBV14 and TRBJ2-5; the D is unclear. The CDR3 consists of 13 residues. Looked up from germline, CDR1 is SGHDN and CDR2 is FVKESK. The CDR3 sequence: CASSQAPQETQYF. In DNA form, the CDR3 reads TGCGCCAGCAGCCAAGCTCCTCAAGAGACCCAGTACTTC.

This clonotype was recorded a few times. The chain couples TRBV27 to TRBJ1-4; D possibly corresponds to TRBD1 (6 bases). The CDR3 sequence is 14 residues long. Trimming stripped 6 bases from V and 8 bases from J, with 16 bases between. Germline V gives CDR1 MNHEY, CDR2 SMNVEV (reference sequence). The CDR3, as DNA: TGTGCCAGCAGCCAAAGGCAGGGGTGGGAAAAACTGTTTTTT. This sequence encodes CASSQRQGWEKLFF.

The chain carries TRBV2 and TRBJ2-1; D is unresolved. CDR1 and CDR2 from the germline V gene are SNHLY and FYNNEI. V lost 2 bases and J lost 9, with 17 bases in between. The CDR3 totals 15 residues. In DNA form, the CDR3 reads TGTGCCAGCAGTGAATCGCCCATAGGCTTAGGTGAGCAGTTCTTC. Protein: CASSESPIGLGEQFF.

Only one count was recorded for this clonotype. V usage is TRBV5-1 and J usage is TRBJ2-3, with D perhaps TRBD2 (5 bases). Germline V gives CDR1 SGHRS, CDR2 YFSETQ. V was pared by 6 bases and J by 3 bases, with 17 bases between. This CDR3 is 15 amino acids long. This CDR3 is CASTRVGDGTDTQYF. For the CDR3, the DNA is TGCGCCAGCACCCGGGTGGGAGATGGGACAGATACGCAGTATTTT.

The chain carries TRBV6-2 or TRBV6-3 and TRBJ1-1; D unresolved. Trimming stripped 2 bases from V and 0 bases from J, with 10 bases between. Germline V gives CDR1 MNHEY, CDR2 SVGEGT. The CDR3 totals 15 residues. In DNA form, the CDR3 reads TGTGCCAGCAGTTACACCCCGGGGATGAACACTGAAGCTTTCTTT. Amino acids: CASSYTPGMNTEAFF.

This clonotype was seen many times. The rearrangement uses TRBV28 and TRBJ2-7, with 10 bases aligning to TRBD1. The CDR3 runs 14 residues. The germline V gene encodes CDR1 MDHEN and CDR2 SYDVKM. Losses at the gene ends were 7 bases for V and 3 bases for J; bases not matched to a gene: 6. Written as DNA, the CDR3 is TGTGCCAGCACCACCGGGACAGGGGTCTACGAGCAGTACTTC. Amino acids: CASTTGTGVYEQYF.

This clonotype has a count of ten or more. In nucleotides, the CDR3 is TGTGCCAGCAGCTTGACAGGGGGCTTCCAAGAGACCCAGTACTTC. This sequence encodes CASSLTGGFQETQYF. The V and J genes are TRBV7-9 and TRBJ2-5, with TRBD1 identical over 10 bases. The germline V gene has CDR1 SEHNR and CDR2 FQNEAQ (reference sequence). V lost 3 bases, J lost 1 base, and 2 bases stayed unmatched. This CDR3 comprises 15 residues. Full variable domain (rest looked up from reference TRBV7-9 and TRBJ2-5): DTGVSQNPRHKITKRGQNVTFRCDPISEHNRLYWYRQTLGQGPEFLTYFQNEAQLEKSRLLSDRFSAERPKGSFSTLEIQRTEQGDSAMYLCASSLTGGFQETQYFGPGTRLLVL.

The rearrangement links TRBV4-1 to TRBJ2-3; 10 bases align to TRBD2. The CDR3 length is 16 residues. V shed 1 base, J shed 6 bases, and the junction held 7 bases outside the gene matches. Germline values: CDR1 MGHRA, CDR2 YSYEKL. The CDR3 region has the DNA TGCGCCAGCAGCCAAGTCCTAGCGGGGGCTTCCGATACGCAGTATTTT. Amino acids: CASSQVLAGASDTQYF.

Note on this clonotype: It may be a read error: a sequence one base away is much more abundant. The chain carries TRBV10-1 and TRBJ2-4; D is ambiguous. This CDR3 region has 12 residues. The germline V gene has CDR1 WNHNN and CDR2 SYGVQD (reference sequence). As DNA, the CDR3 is TGCGCTAGGGAAAGACGAGGAATCTTGCAGTACTTC. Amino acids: CARERRGILQYF.

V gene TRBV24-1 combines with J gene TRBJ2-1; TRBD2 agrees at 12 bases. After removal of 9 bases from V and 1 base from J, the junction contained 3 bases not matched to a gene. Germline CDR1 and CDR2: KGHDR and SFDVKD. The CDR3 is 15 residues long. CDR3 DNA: TGTGCCACCGCTCTAGCGGGGGGGTCCTACAATGAGCAGTTCTTC. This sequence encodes CATALAGGSYNEQFF.

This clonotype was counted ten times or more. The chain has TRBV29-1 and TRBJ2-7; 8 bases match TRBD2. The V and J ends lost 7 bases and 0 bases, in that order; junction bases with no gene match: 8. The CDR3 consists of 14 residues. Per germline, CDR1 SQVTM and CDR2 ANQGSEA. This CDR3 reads CSAAGGASSYEQYF. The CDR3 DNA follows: TGCAGCGCAGCCGGGGGGGCTTCCTCCTACGAGCAGTACTTC.

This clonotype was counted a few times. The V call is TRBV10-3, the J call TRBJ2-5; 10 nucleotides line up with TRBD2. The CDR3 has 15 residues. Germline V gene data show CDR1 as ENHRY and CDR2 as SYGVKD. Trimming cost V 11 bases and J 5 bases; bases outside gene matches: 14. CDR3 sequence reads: CAHRAGAGGRETQYF. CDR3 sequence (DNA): TGTGCCCACCGCGCTGGAGCGGGGGGGCGGGAGACCCAGTACTTC.

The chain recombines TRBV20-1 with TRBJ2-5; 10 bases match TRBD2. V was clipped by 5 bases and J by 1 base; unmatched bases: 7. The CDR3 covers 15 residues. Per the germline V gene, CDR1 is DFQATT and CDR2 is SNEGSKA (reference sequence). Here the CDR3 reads CSAQSSGRPQETQYF. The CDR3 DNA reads TGCAGTGCTCAGAGTAGCGGGAGGCCCCAAGAGACCCAGTACTTC.

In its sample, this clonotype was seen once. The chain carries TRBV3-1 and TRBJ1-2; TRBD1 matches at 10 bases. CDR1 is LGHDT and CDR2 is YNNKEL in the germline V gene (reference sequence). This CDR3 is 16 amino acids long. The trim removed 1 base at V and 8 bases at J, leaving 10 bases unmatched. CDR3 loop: CASSQVSGTGVTGYTF. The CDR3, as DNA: TGTGCCAGCAGCCAAGTATCCGGGACAGGGGTCACCGGCTACACCTTC.

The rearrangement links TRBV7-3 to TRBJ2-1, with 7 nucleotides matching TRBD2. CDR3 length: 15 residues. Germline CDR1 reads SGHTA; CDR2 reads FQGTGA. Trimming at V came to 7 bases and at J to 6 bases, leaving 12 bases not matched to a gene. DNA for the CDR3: TGTGCCAGCACCCCATGGGGGACGGGGGGCAATGAGCAGTTCTTC. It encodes CASTPWGTGGNEQFF.

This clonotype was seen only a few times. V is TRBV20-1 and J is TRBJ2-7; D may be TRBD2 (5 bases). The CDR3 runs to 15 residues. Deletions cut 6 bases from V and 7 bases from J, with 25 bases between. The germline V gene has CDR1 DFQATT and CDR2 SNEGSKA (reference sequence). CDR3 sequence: CSAYGREGTLQEQYF. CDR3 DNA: TGCAGTGCATATGGACGGGAAGGAACCTTACAGGAGCAGTACTTC.

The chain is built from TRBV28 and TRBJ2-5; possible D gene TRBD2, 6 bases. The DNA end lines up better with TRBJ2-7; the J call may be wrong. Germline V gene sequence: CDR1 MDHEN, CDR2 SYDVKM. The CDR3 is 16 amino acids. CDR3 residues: CASSLGGARGVGEQYF. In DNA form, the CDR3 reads TGTGCCAGCAGTTTAGGCGGGGCGAGGGGAGTGGGCGAGCAGTACTTC.

CDR3 DNA: TGTGCCACCAGTGAAGGGCCAGAGCAGTTCTTC. Encoded protein: CATSEGPEQFF. This chain connects TRBV24-1 to TRBJ2-1, with D unclear. CDR1 and CDR2 from the germline V gene are KGHDR and SFDVKD. The CDR3 consists of 11 residues. V was shortened by 4 bases and J by 10 bases, with 7 bases between the two germline ends.

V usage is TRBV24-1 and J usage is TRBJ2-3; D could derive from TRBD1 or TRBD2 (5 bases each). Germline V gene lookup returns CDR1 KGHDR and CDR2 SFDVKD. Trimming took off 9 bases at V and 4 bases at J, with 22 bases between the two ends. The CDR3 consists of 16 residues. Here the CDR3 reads CATGWGTPRSPDTQYF. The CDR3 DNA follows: TGTGCCACCGGCTGGGGGACGCCAAGGAGCCCAGATACGCAGTATTTT.

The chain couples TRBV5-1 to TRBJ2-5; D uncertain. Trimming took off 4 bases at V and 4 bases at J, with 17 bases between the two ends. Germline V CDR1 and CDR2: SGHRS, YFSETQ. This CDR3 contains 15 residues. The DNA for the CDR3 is TGCGCCAGCAGCCAAGCCGCCCGGAGTTCAGAGACCCAGTACTTC. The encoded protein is CASSQAARSSETQYF.

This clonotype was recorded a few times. CDR3 residues: CATSEGGSCNEQFF. DNA for the CDR3: TGTGCCACCAGTGAAGGGGGCTCATGCAATGAGCAGTTCTTC. J is TRBJ2-1 and V is TRBV24-1; 7 bases agree with TRBD1. Trimming took 4 bases from V and 6 from J; bases not matched to a gene: 5. The CDR3 covers 14 residues. Germline V lookup: CDR1 KGHDR, CDR2 SFDVKD.

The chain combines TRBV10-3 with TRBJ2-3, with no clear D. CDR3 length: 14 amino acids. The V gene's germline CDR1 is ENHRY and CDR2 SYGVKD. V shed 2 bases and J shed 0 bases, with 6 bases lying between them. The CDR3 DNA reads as TGTGCCATCAGTGAGGGGCGGAGCACAGATACGCAGTATTTT. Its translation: CAISEGRSTDTQYF.

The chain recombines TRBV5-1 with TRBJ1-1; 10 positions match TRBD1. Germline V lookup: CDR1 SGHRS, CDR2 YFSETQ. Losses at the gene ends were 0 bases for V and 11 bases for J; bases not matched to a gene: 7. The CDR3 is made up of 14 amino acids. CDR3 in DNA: TGCGCCAGCAGCTTGGGGGACAGGGGCGAGAGGGCTTTCTTT. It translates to CASSLGDRGERAFF.

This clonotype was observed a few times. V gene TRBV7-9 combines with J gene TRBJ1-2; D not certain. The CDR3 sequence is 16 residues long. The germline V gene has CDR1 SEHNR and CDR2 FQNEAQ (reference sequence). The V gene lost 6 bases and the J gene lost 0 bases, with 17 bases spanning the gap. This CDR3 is CASSSGLPEANYGYTF. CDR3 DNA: TGTGCCAGCAGTTCGGGCCTTCCCGAGGCTAACTATGGCTACACCTTC.